A selection of T cell receptor beta chains follows, all from one sample in a study of blood T cell repertoires in COVID-19. Method: immunoSEQ multiplex PCR; TCRdb's copy keeps in-frame clones and lacks some. Of 60,000 or so clones detected, over 80% appear once; the ten largest clones hold about 10%. Sequenced: peripheral blood. These receptors all come from a man younger than 40 with COVID-19, enrolled during active disease. CDR3s include the opening cysteine and the closing phenylalanine or tryptophan. A D gene is named only where the DNA matches it firmly. For some rows the clone size is stated as once, few or many, or as a class when expanded; others skip it.

j_gene,d_gene,v_gene,abundance,len,CDR3nt,CDR3aa
TRBJ2-3,TRBD2,TRBV6-5,NA,16,TGTGCCAGCAGTTATAGGACTAGCGGGAGTAAAGATACGCAGTATTTT,CASSYRTSGSKDTQYF
TRBJ2-7,NA,TRBV4-1,few,12,TGCGCCAGCAGCCAAGAGGGGCGGGAGCAGTACTTC,CASSQEGREQYF
TRBJ1-5,NA,TRBV27,NA,17,TGTGCCAGCAGTCGGGCCCCACCCAGGGCGAGCAATCAGCCCCAGCATTTT,CASSRAPPRASNQPQHF
TRBJ2-1,TRBD2,TRBV2,NA,16,TGTGCCAGCAGTGAATTGACTAGCGGAACCTACAATGAGCAGTTCTTC,CASSELTSGTYNEQFF
TRBJ2-2,TRBD1,TRBV6-5,NA,15,TGTGCCAGCAGCTCCGGGACAGGGAACACCGGGGAGCTGTTTTTT,CASSSGTGNTGELFF
TRBJ2-3,TRBD2,TRBV9,NA,18,TGTGCCAGCAGCGTAGGTCGTACTAGCGGCCCTAAGGGAGATACGCAGTATTTT,CASSVGRTSGPKGDTQYF
TRBJ2-2,TRBD2,TRBV4-2,NA,15,TGTGCCAGCAGCCAACTAGCGGGAGACACCGGGGAGCTGTTTTTT,CASSQLAGDTGELFF
TRBJ1-4,TRBD1,TRBV7-8,once,15,TGTGCCAGCAGCCCACGGCAGGGGGGAAATGAAAAACTGTTTTTT,CASSPRQGGNEKLFF
TRBJ2-5,TRBD1,TRBV7-6,NA,16,TGTGCCAGCAGCTTAAACAGGGGGAGACGCGTGGAGACCCAGTACTTC,CASSLNRGRRVETQYF
TRBJ2-3,TRBD2,TRBV7-2,NA,16,TGTGCCAGCAGCTCTAGCGGGTACTATAGCACAGATACGCAGTATTTT,CASSSSGYYSTDTQYF
TRBJ2-7,NA,TRBV1,NA,18,TGCACCAGCAGCCGTAATCGGGGTTCCCCCACCCTTATCCACGAGCAGTACTTC,CTSSRNRGSPTLIHEQYF
TRBJ1-3,NA,TRBV15,NA,16,TGTGCCACCAGCAGAGATTTGGCCCCCTCTGGAAACACCATATATTTT,CATSRDLAPSGNTIYF
TRBJ2-3,NA,TRBV24-1,NA,13,TGTGCCACCAGTGATCCTCGTTCAGATACGCAGTATTTT,CATSDPRSDTQYF
TRBJ2-1,NA,TRBV7-9,NA,15,TGTGCCAGCAGCTTAATTCGAGGCTCCTACAATGAGCAGTTCTTC,CASSLIRGSYNEQFF
TRBJ2-1,TRBD2,TRBV6-2/TRBV6-3,few,14,TGTGCCAGCAGTTACGGGCGGGAGGGTAATGAGCAGTTCTTC,CASSYGREGNEQFF
TRBJ1-1,NA,TRBV18,NA,13,TGTGCCAGCTCACCTGCGTTGAACACTGAAGCTTTCTTT,CASSPALNTEAFF
TRBJ1-2,NA,TRBV12-3/TRBV12-4,NA,11,TGTGCCAGCAAGAGGGACTATGGCTACACCTTC,CASKRDYGYTF
TRBJ1-3,TRBD1,TRBV29-1,NA,14,TGCAGCGCAGGACAGGGTTTGGCTGGAAACACCATATATTTT,CSAGQGLAGNTIYF
TRBJ2-4,TRBD1,TRBV7-4,NA,16,TGTGCCAGCAGCTTCCCGGGACAGGGTATTCAAAACATTCAGTACTTC,CASSFPGQGIQNIQYF
TRBJ1-2,NA,TRBV3-1/TRBV3-2,NA,18,TGTGCCAGCAGCCAAGGGAGTGGCCGGGACGGGAGGCGCTATGGCTACACCTTC,CASSQGSGRDGRRYGYTF
TRBJ2-1,TRBD2,TRBV27,NA,15,TGTGCCAGCAGTTTCAGCGGGACCTCCTACAATGAGCAGTTCTTC,CASSFSGTSYNEQFF
TRBJ2-2,NA,TRBV9,NA,16,TGTGCCAGCAGCGTAGGGGGCCCTTCGAACACCGGGGAGCTGTTTTTT,CASSVGGPSNTGELFF
TRBJ1-3,NA,TRBV4-2,NA,16,TGTGCCAGCAGCCCCACGCCCCTGACAGCCCTTGAGGACCTGTCTTTT,CASSPTPLTALEDLSF
TRBJ2-1,TRBD2,TRBV28,NA,15,TGTGCCAGCAGTTCCCGACTAGCGGGATTGGATGAGCAGTTCTTC,CASSSRLAGLDEQFF
TRBJ2-3,NA,TRBV6-5,NA,15,TGTGCCAGTTCCCCCGGGACAAGGAGCACAGATACGCAGTATTTT,CASSPGTRSTDTQYF
TRBJ2-5,NA,TRBV24-1,NA,14,TGTGCCACCAGTGGCCGGACAGCTCAAGAGACCCAGTACTTC,CATSGRTAQETQYF
TRBJ1-1,TRBD1,TRBV3-1/TRBV3-2,NA,15,TGTGCCAGCAGCCCCCACGGGACAGGGTTCACTGAAGCTTTCTTT,CASSPHGTGFTEAFF
TRBJ1-2,NA,TRBV9,NA,14,TGTGCCAGCAGCGCGGGGGAGGGGAACTATGGCTACACCTTC,CASSAGEGNYGYTF
TRBJ1-1,TRBD1,TRBV4-3,NA,14,TGCGCCAGCAGCCATCGGACAGGTGAGGGTGAAGCTTTCTTT,CASSHRTGEGEAFF
TRBJ2-7,NA,TRBV7-9,NA,12,TGTGCCAGCAGCTTAGGGGCAGACGAGCAGTACTTC,CASSLGADEQYF
TRBJ2-7,TRBD2,TRBV30,NA,20,TGTGCCTGGAGTGGATCCGGTACCGGGACTAGCGGGGTGAAGGACAACGAGCAGTACTTC,CAWSGSGTGTSGVKDNEQYF
TRBJ1-5,TRBD1,TRBV7-9,NA,15,TGTGCCAGCAGCGTGGGACAGGGAGGCAATCAGCCCCAGCATTTT,CASSVGQGGNQPQHF
TRBJ2-1,NA,TRBV7-9,NA,15,TGTGCCAGCAGCTTAGACGGCGGAGCCTACAATGAGCAGTTCTTC,CASSLDGGAYNEQFF
TRBJ2-5,NA,TRBV6-2/TRBV6-3,NA,15,TGTGCCAGCAGTTACGTTGGCGGGAACGGAGAGACCCAGTACTTC,CASSYVGGNGETQYF
TRBJ2-5,TRBD1,TRBV5-4,NA,13,TGTGCCATGTTGGGACAGTCTCAAGAGACCCAGTACTTC,CAMLGQSQETQYF
TRBJ1-1,NA,TRBV28,NA,14,TGTGCCAGCAGTTTCCGACAAGTGGACACTGAAGCTTTCTTT,CASSFRQVDTEAFF
TRBJ1-2,TRBD1,TRBV18,NA,15,TGTGCCAGCTCACCACCCGCCAGGGGGCTGTATGGCTACACCTTC,CASSPPARGLYGYTF
TRBJ2-5,NA,TRBV6-2/TRBV6-3,NA,15,TGTGCCAGCAGTACGGGCGACAGACAACAAGAGACCCAGTACTTC,CASSTGDRQQETQYF
TRBJ2-5,TRBD2,TRBV5-1,NA,16,TGCGCCAGCAGCTTGTTGACTAGCGGGTCCGGAGAGACCCAGTACTTC,CASSLLTSGSGETQYF
TRBJ1-2,NA,TRBV30,NA,14,TGTGCCTGGAGTAAGGCAGGCGTGAACTATGGCTACACCTTC,CAWSKAGVNYGYTF
TRBJ1-5,NA,TRBV28,NA,12,TGTGCCAGCATTGAACGGGATCAGCCCCAGCATTTT,CASIERDQPQHF
TRBJ2-7,NA,TRBV2,NA,10,TGTGCCAGTGGGCGGGCCGAGCAGTACTTC,CASGRAEQYF
TRBJ1-4,NA,TRBV30,NA,13,TGTGCACTAGGACAGTCGCCTAATGAAAAACTGTTTTTT,CALGQSPNEKLFF
TRBJ1-1,NA,TRBV7-8,NA,17,TGTGCCAGCAGCCACCGCGGGGGCGCGGGTGGGAACACTGAAGCTTTCTTT,CASSHRGGAGGNTEAFF
TRBJ2-7,NA,TRBV11-2,NA,16,TGTGCCAGCAGCTTAGATTGGGGCAGGGGAGGGGACGAGCAGTACTTC,CASSLDWGRGGDEQYF
TRBJ1-3,TRBD1,TRBV28,NA,18,TGTGCCAGTAAGGGGACAGCCTCTGCCCCGTACTCTGGAAACACCATATATTTT,CASKGTASAPYSGNTIYF
TRBJ1-1,NA,TRBV6-2/TRBV6-3,once,13,TGTGCCAGCAGTTACGCGGAGAACACTGAAGCTTTCTTT,CASSYAENTEAFF
TRBJ2-1,TRBD2,TRBV10-3,NA,14,TGTGCCATCAGGGGGGGACTAGCGGACAATGAGCAGTTCTTC,CAIRGGLADNEQFF
TRBJ2-7,TRBD1,TRBV13,once,15,TGTGCCAGCAGCCAATCCGGGACAGGGTCCTACGAGCAGTACTTC,CASSQSGTGSYEQYF
TRBJ2-5,TRBD2,TRBV6-5,NA,15,TGTGCCAGCAGCGCTAGCGGGGGTACCCAAGAGACCCAGTACTTC,CASSASGGTQETQYF
TRBJ2-1,NA,TRBV7-9,NA,11,TGTGCCAGCAGCCCTACAGAAAGTCGGTTCTTC,CASSPTESRFF
TRBJ1-5,NA,TRBV28,NA,12,TGTGCCAGCAGTCTCCCTCGGCAGGCCCAGCATTTT,CASSLPRQAQHF
TRBJ2-7,TRBD2,TRBV7-9,NA,15,TGTGCCAGCAGATCTACTAGCGGGAGTTCTTACGAGCAGTACTTC,CASRSTSGSSYEQYF
TRBJ2-2,TRBD2,TRBV3-1/TRBV3-2,NA,15,TGTGCCAGCAGCATGCTAGCGGACGGTCGGGGGGAGCTGTTTTTT,CASSMLADGRGELFF
TRBJ2-7,NA,TRBV27,NA,14,TGTGCCAGCAGTTTTATGGGGGGAAGTGGGGAGCAGTACTTC,CASSFMGGSGEQYF
TRBJ1-2,NA,TRBV11-2,NA,15,TGTGCCAGCAGCTTATTTGGGGGGATTAACTATGGCTACACCTTC,CASSLFGGINYGYTF
TRBJ1-4,NA,TRBV19,NA,14,TGTGCCAGTAGTTCACAGGCAACTAATGAAAAACTGTTTTTT,CASSSQATNEKLFF